These 20 T cell receptor beta chains originate from one sample sequenced in a study of lymphopenia after photon versus proton radiotherapy. Profiled with immunoSEQ multiplex PCR; TCRdb holds only in-frame clones, not every one. The repertoire consists of more than 25,000 clones, with roughly 89% occurring once and the leading ten covering approximately 50%. The source was peripheral blood, collected from a patient treated with proton-based radiotherapy. The receptors shown here come from a woman aged 55-75 years with cholangiocarcinoma. Some clones in this sample may be carry-over from other donors' samples.

The gene calls are TRBV21-1 and TRBJ2-1; the table's D call TRBD2 went unverified against the DNA. TRBV21-1 is described as a pseudogene. The CDR3 totals 15 residues. The CDR3 DNA follows: TGTGCCAGCAGCAAAGCTAGCGGGCAATACAATGAGCAGTTCTTC. It is translated as CASSKASGQYNEQFF.

The chain recombines TRBV6-5 with TRBJ2-7, with D possibly matching TRBD1 (6 bases). This CDR3 has 16 amino acids. V gave up 4 bases and J gave up 3 bases, with 19 bases separating them. Per germline, CDR1 MNHEY and CDR2 SVGAGI. This chain's CDR3 is CASSSARQVTFYEQYF. CDR3 nucleotides: TGTGCCAGCAGTTCCGCAAGACAGGTGACTTTCTACGAGCAGTACTTC.

A few counts support this clone. This chain joins TRBV6-4 and TRBJ2-3; the D gene is possibly TRBD1 (6 bases). CDR1 MRHNA and CDR2 SNTAGT come from the germline V gene. CDR3 length: 13 amino acids. Trimming shortened V by 6 bases and J by 5 bases, and 12 bases separated the two germline ends. The CDR3 spells CASSYIRGDTQYF. The CDR3 region has the DNA TGTGCCAGCAGCTATATCAGGGGAGATACGCAGTATTTT.

DNA for the CDR3: TGCAGCGTTGAGAGCGAAGCAGGGGGCAACCTAGCCAAAAACATTCAGTACTTC. Encoded protein: CSVESEAGGNLAKNIQYF. The V gene is TRBV29-1, the J gene TRBJ2-4; 8 nucleotides agree with TRBD1. J gave up 0 bases and V 3 bases, and 13 bases lay outside the gene matches. The CDR3 has 18 amino acids. CDR1 and CDR2 from the germline V gene are SQVTM and ANQGSEA. Full variable domain (missing parts from reference TRBV29-1 and TRBJ2-4): SAVISQKPSRDICQRGTSLTIQCQVDSQVTMMFWYRQQPGQSLTLIATANQGSEATYESGFVIDKFPISRPNLTFSTLTVSNMSPEDSSIYLCSVESEAGGNLAKNIQYFGAGTRLSVL.

The chain recombines TRBV7-3 with TRBJ2-1; D not certain. Trimming removed 1 base at V and 2 bases at J, with 3 bases between. CDR1 SGHTA and CDR2 FQGTGA come from the germline V gene. CDR3 size: 13 residues. CDR3 protein: CASSLNTYNEQFF. CDR3 coding DNA: TGTGCCAGCAGCTTAAATACCTACAATGAGCAGTTCTTC.

This clone appeared once. This chain connects TRBV7-6 to TRBJ2-2; D not resolved. This CDR3 spans 15 amino acids. The ends were cut back, 2 bases at V and 6 bases at J, with 13 bases in the middle. Looked up from germline, CDR1 is SGHVS and CDR2 is FNYEAQ. CDR3 nucleotides: TGTGCCAGCAGCTTACCGGCCTCTCCAGCCGGGGAGCTGTTTTTT. Protein product: CASSLPASPAGELFF.

This clone was seen once. The chain links TRBV30 to TRBJ2-1, with a tentative D call TRBD2 (6 bases). Germline CDR1 GTSNPN, CDR2 SVGIG (reference sequence). CDR3 length equals 13 residues. The CDR3 loop is CATEKYVGGEQFF. DNA of the CDR3: TGTGCTACCGAAAAGTACGTTGGGGGGGAGCAGTTCTTC.

The chain is built from TRBV2 and TRBJ2-1; TRBD2 aligns across 9 bases. V shed 6 bases and J 2 bases; nucleotides not matched to a gene: 2. CDR3 length: 14 amino acids. Germline CDR1 reads SNHLY; CDR2 reads FYNNEI. CDR3 sequence (DNA): TGTGCCAGCAGCCGCGGGGGGGCCTACAATGAGCAGTTCTTC. The encoded protein is CASSRGGAYNEQFF.

The gene calls are TRBV7-2 and TRBJ2-1, with 11 positions matching TRBD2. From germline, CDR1 is SGHTA and CDR2 FQGNSA. This CDR3 has 15 amino acids. V trimming: 4 bases; J trimming: 7 bases; junction bases outside the gene matches: 6. CDR3 sequence: CASSSTSGSYNEQFF. Written as DNA, the CDR3 is TGTGCCAGCAGCTCAACTAGCGGGAGTTATAATGAGCAGTTCTTC.

DNA of the CDR3: TGTGCCAGCGCCTCCCAGGGACAGTCCTATGGCTACACCTTC. Protein product: CASASQGQSYGYTF. V usage is TRBV2 and J usage is TRBJ1-2; 7 bases are shared with TRBD1. This CDR3 is built from 14 residues. Losses at the gene ends were 8 bases for V and 4 bases for J; bases not matched to a gene: 10. Germline V gives CDR1 SNHLY, CDR2 FYNNEI. Combining the CDR3 with reference TRBV2 and TRBJ1-2 gives the whole variable domain EPEVTQTPSHQVTQMGQEVILRCVPISNHLYFYWYRQILGQKVEFLVSFYNNEISEKSEIFDDQFSVERPDGSNFTLKIRSTKLEDSAMYFCASASQGQSYGYTFGSGTRLTVV.

The chain has TRBV29-1 and TRBJ2-3; possible D gene TRBD2, 6 bases. Germline CDR1 and CDR2: SQVTM and ANQGSEA. The CDR3 length is 13 residues. Trimming removed 8 bases from V and 0 bases from J, with 12 bases in between. The DNA for the CDR3 is TGCAGCATAAGCGGGCCTAGCACAGATACGCAGTATTTT. It is translated as CSISGPSTDTQYF.

The chain has TRBV6-5 and TRBJ1-4; D call uncertain. CDR3 length equals 14 residues. The germline CDR1 and CDR2 sequences are MNHEY and SVGAGI. V was clipped by 6 bases and J by 2 bases, with 10 bases between them. CDR3 in DNA: TGTGCCAGCAGGCGGAGCTCTACTAATGAAAAACTGTTTTTT. Translating it yields CASRRSSTNEKLFF.

The chain carries TRBV27 and TRBJ1-1; 10 nucleotides line up with TRBD1. The CDR3 covers 18 residues. The V segment lost 3 bases and the J segment 1 base; nucleotides outside the gene matches: 11. The germline V gene has CDR1 MNHEY and CDR2 SMNVEV (reference sequence). The chain's CDR3 is CASSFRWGTGATNTEAFF. The CDR3 DNA is TGTGCCAGCAGTTTCCGGTGGGGGACAGGGGCCACGAACACTGAAGCTTTCTTT.

This clone was counted only a few times. V gene TRBV7-2 combines with J gene TRBJ2-1, with a weak D call TRBD2 (6 bases). This CDR3 contains 14 residues. CDR1 and CDR2 (germline): SGHTA, FQGNSA. The V end lost 7 bases, the J end lost 1 base, and 11 bases lay between the germline ends. CDR3 sequence: CASIPGGSYNEQFF. CDR3 DNA sequence: TGTGCCAGCATTCCCGGGGGTTCCTACAATGAGCAGTTCTTC. Full variable domain (remainder filled in from reference TRBV7-2 and TRBJ2-1): GAGVSQSPSNKVTEKGKDVELRCDPISGHTALYWYRQSLGQGLEFLIYFQGNSAPDKSGLPSDRFSAERTGGSVSTLTIQRTQQEDSAVYLCASIPGGSYNEQFFGPGTRLTVL.

V and J are TRBV18 and TRBJ2-5, with unresolved D. The length of the CDR3 is 13 residues. The V gene lost 6 bases and the J gene lost 3 bases, with 11 bases spanning the gap. In germline, CDR1 is KGHSH, CDR2 LQKENI. Here the CDR3 reads CASSPRREETQYF. The CDR3 DNA is TGTGCCAGCTCCCCGAGACGAGAAGAGACCCAGTACTTC.

The rearrangement joins TRBV19 to TRBJ2-3; 13 bases agree with TRBD2. With 8 bases clipped from V and 3 bases from J, the junction kept 5 bases outside the gene matches. The CDR3 consists of 15 residues. CDR1 is LNHDA and CDR2 is SQIVND in the germline V gene (reference sequence). CDR3 coding DNA: TGTGCCAGTGGACCACTAGCGGGAGGGACAGATACGCAGTATTTT. Protein product: CASGPLAGGTDTQYF. Based on the CDR3 plus reference TRBV19 and TRBJ2-3, the full variable domain is DGGITQSPKYLFRKEGQNVTLSCEQNLNHDAMYWYRQDPGQGLRLIYYSQIVNDFQKGDIAEGYSVSREKKESFPLTVTSAQKNPTAFYLCASGPLAGGTDTQYFGPGTRLTVL.

The chain couples TRBV10-3 to TRBJ1-6; 7 nucleotides align to TRBD1. Germline values: CDR1 ENHRY, CDR2 SYGVKD. Trimming took 3 bases from V and 7 from J; bases not matched to a gene: 6. The CDR3 is 15 residues long. The CDR3 is CAISETQGRNSPLHF. CDR3 coding DNA: TGTGCCATCAGTGAAACACAGGGGAGGAATTCACCCCTCCACTTT.

The chain joins TRBV7-2 to TRBJ1-2, with TRBD1 matching 7 bases. Germline CDR1 is SGHTA and CDR2 is FQGNSA. V lost 5 bases to trimming and J lost 7 bases; unmatched junction nucleotides: 4. The CDR3 consists of 12 residues. Here the CDR3 reads CASSLDRVGYTF. The CDR3 DNA is TGTGCCAGCAGCCTAGACAGGGTTGGCTACACCTTC.

The rearrangement joins TRBV7-2 to TRBJ1-1, with unresolved D. V lost 3 bases to trimming and J lost 1 base, with 6 bases between them. Germline loops: CDR1 SGHTA, CDR2 FQGNSA. This CDR3 is built from 13 residues. In DNA, the CDR3 is TGTGCCAGCAGCTTTGACGGGAACACTGAAGCTTTCTTT. As protein: CASSFDGNTEAFF. Full variable domain (missing parts from reference TRBV7-2 and TRBJ1-1): GAGVSQSPSNKVTEKGKDVELRCDPISGHTALYWYRQSLGQGLEFLIYFQGNSAPDKSGLPSDRFSAERTGGSVSTLTIQRTQQEDSAVYLCASSFDGNTEAFFGQGTRLTVV.

This clone was seen repeatedly, ten times or more. The rearrangement joins TRBV5-6 to TRBJ2-7; the D is unclear. The CDR3 covers 14 residues. V lost 0 bases to trimming and J lost 3 bases, with 10 bases between them. From germline, CDR1 is SGHDT and CDR2 YYEEEE. CDR3 protein: CASSLATDHYEQYF. CDR3 nucleotide sequence: TGTGCCAGCAGCTTGGCCACAGACCACTACGAGCAGTACTTC.